A selection of T cell receptor beta chains follows, all from one sample in a study of T cell responses to AZD1222 COVID-19 vaccine. Produced via immunoSEQ multiplex PCR; TCRdb's table is partial and in-frame only. The data show 50,000 to 70,000 clones, approximately 85% seen once. The sample here was peripheral blood, taken on day 0 of MenACWY control vaccination. The receptors come from an adult in good health. CDR3s include the opening cysteine and the closing phenylalanine or tryptophan. Each record gives: J gene, D gene, clone size, V gene, CDR3 DNA, CDR3 protein. The D gene is left open where the match is weak. The listing skips clone size in some rows; elsewhere it reads once, few, many or a size class.

>TRBJ2-7|NA|NA|TRBV5-1
TGCGCCAGCAACACAGGGTCCTCCTACGAGCAGTACTTC
CASNTGSSYEQYF
>TRBJ2-5|TRBD1|NA|TRBV15
TGTGCCACCAGCAGAGTTGTGTACAGGGGGGTAGAGACCCAGTACTTC
CATSRVVYRGVETQYF
>TRBJ1-1|NA|NA|TRBV5-1
TGCGCCAGCAGCATAAACAGGAACACTGAAGCTTTCTTT
CASSINRNTEAFF
>TRBJ1-3|NA|NA|TRBV10-3
TGTGCCATCAGTGAGGACAACTCTGGAAACACCATATATTTT
CAISEDNSGNTIYF
>TRBJ2-1|TRBD2|few|TRBV5-4
TGTGCCAGCAGCCCGGAATTGTACCTAGCGGGATTGGGCAATGAGCAGTTCTTC
CASSPELYLAGLGNEQFF
>TRBJ2-1|TRBD2|NA|TRBV27
TGTGCCAGCAGTTCAGCCGGGACTAGCGGGAGGTGGCAGTTCTTC
CASSSAGTSGRWQFF
>TRBJ1-5|TRBD1|NA|TRBV23-1
TGCGCCAGCAGTCGGGACAGGGGAATCAATCAGCCCCAGCATTTT
CASSRDRGINQPQHF
>TRBJ1-2|TRBD1|NA|TRBV6-1
TGTGCCAGCAGTGAAGATGACAGGGTACTATTGGGCTACACCTTC
CASSEDDRVLLGYTF
>TRBJ2-5|NA|NA|TRBV3-1/TRBV3-2
TGTGCCAGCAGCCAAGATTTACGGGTGAGGACGGAGACCCAGTACTTC
CASSQDLRVRTETQYF
>TRBJ1-5|NA|NA|TRBV6-1
TGTGCCAGCAGTGAAGGACCATCCCGGGCCCAGCCCCAGCATTTT
CASSEGPSRAQPQHF
>TRBJ2-2|TRBD2|NA|TRBV7-9
TGTGCCAGCATACACCGGGGGGGCTCTGGAGGCACCGGGGAGCTGTTTTTT
CASIHRGGSGGTGELFF
>TRBJ1-5|NA|NA|TRBV28
TGTGCCAGCAGTTTATACCTGGACGGCAATCAGCCCCAGCATTTT
CASSLYLDGNQPQHF
>TRBJ2-1|NA|NA|TRBV19
TGTGCCAGTACCTCGGCGGGATCCTACAATGAGCAGTTCTTC
CASTSAGSYNEQFF
>TRBJ1-1|NA|few|TRBV29-1
TGCAGCGGTGACACTGAAGCTTTCTTT
CSGDTEAFF
>TRBJ2-1|TRBD2|once|TRBV14
TGTGCCAGCAGCCGATTTAGCGGGAGGAACTACAATGAGCAGTTCTTC
CASSRFSGRNYNEQFF
>TRBJ1-1|TRBD1|NA|TRBV10-2
TGCGCCAGCTCGAGACAGGGGTCGAACACTGAAGCTTTCTTT
CASSRQGSNTEAFF
>TRBJ2-7|TRBD1|NA|TRBV28
TGTGCCAGCAGTCTTCGGACAGGGACGGGAAACGAGCAGTACTTC
CASSLRTGTGNEQYF
>TRBJ2-5|TRBD2|NA|TRBV4-2
TGTGCCAGCAGTAGCGGGAGAGGCCAAGAGACCCAGTACTTC
CASSSGRGQETQYF
>TRBJ2-3|TRBD2|NA|TRBV24-1
TGTGCCACCAGTGATTTGGCGGGACTAGTGGTCCCAGATACGCAGTATTTT
CATSDLAGLVVPDTQYF
>TRBJ1-2|TRBD1|NA|TRBV4-3
TGCGCCAGCAGGAGCGGGACAGGGGATAGTGGCTACACCTTC
CASRSGTGDSGYTF
>TRBJ2-3|TRBD2|few|TRBV7-2
TGTGCCAGCAGCACGGGACTAGCGGGAGGCACAGATACGCAGTATTTT
CASSTGLAGGTDTQYF
>TRBJ1-1|NA|NA|TRBV25-1
TGTGCCAGCCAAGGCTCGTATGCGGGCGCTTTCTTT
CASQGSYAGAFF